The 9 T cell receptor beta chains below come from one sample, sequenced in a study of blood T cell repertoires in COVID-19. TCRdb keeps only in-frame clones here, not all; method: immunoSEQ multiplex PCR. The data show roughly 100,000 clones, approximately 84% seen once. The source material was peripheral blood. The receptors were gathered from a woman aged 55 to 70 with acute or convalescent COVID-19.

This CDR3 reads CASEQGTNYGYTF. The CDR3 nucleotides are TGTGCCAGCGAACAGGGGACTAACTATGGCTACACCTTC. V is TRBV2 and J is TRBJ1-2; 7 bases line up with TRBD1. The CDR3 has 13 amino acids. CDR1 and CDR2 from the germline V gene are SNHLY and FYNNEI. Trimming at V came to 8 bases and at J to 0 bases, leaving 3 bases not matched to a gene. The entire variable domain, with the rest obtained from reference TRBV2 and TRBJ1-2, is as follows: EPEVTQTPSHQVTQMGQEVILRCVPISNHLYFYWYRQILGQKVEFLVSFYNNEISEKSEIFDDQFSVERPDGSNFTLKIRSTKLEDSAMYFCASEQGTNYGYTFGSGTRLTVV.

The chain is built from TRBV9 and TRBJ1-4; TRBD1 agrees at 12 bases. Germline-derived CDR1 and CDR2 are SGDLS and YYNGEE. The CDR3 is 18 amino acids. J was trimmed by 3 bases and V by 2 bases; bases with no gene match: 8. This CDR3 reads CASSVGPGTGGSNEKLFF. DNA for the CDR3: TGTGCCAGCAGCGTGGGTCCCGGGACAGGGGGCTCTAATGAAAAACTGTTTTTT.

On this clone itself: The same CDR3 is also encoded by other DNA sequences in this sample. This chain uses TRBV28 with TRBJ2-7; the D gene is possibly TRBD1 (5 bases). CDR3 length: 13 residues. Trimming took 6 bases from V and 4 from J, leaving 13 bases between them. Germline CDR1 MDHEN, CDR2 SYDVKM. CDR3 nucleotide sequence: TGTGCCAGCAGGCCGCAGGGTACTTACGAGCAGTACTTC. This codes for CASRPQGTYEQYF.

This rearrangement joins TRBV7-9 to TRBJ1-6; 9 nucleotides match TRBD1. Trimming at V came to 3 bases and at J to 4 bases, leaving 4 bases not matched to a gene. The germline V gene encodes CDR1 SEHNR and CDR2 FQNEAQ (reference sequence). The CDR3 is made up of 16 amino acids. CDR3 bases: TGTGCCAGCAGCTTTGGGACAGGGTCTTATAATTCACCCCTCCACTTT. Translated: CASSFGTGSYNSPLHF.

The rearrangement joins TRBV5-4 to TRBJ2-7; TRBD2 aligns across 9 bases. With V trimmed by 0 bases and J by 0 bases, 4 bases remained unmatched. CDR1 SGHNT and CDR2 YYREEE come from the germline V gene (reference sequence). CDR3 length: 16 amino acids. CDR3 coding DNA: TGTGCCAGCAGCTTGGATAGCGGGGGACGCTCCTACGAGCAGTACTTC. This translates into CASSLDSGGRSYEQYF. Variable domain in full (rest from reference TRBV5-4 and TRBJ2-7): ETGVTQSPTHLIKTRGQQVTLRCSSQSGHNTVSWYQQALGQGPQFIFQYYREEENGRGNFPPRFSGLQFPNYSSELNVNALELDDSALYLCASSLDSGGRSYEQYFGPGTRLTVT.

The gene calls are TRBV30 and TRBJ1-6, with D possibly being TRBD1 (6 bases). Looked up from germline, CDR1 is GTSNPN and CDR2 is SVGIG (reference sequence). The CDR3 spans 16 residues. The V gene lost 1 base and the J gene lost 1 base, with 11 bases spanning the gap. CDR3 nucleotides: TGTGCCTGGAGTGACCGCGGACAGTCCTATAATTCACCCCTCCACTTT. Translated, it gives CAWSDRGQSYNSPLHF.

CDR3 residues: CASTERGVTEAFF. The CDR3 bases are TGTGCCAGCACCGAACGGGGGGTTACTGAAGCTTTCTTT. The J gene is TRBJ1-1, the V gene TRBV2, with a tentative D call TRBD1 (5 bases). Germline CDR1 and CDR2: SNHLY and FYNNEI. Trimming shortened V by 7 bases and J by 5 bases, and 14 bases separated the two germline ends. This CDR3 comprises 13 residues.

The V call is TRBV3-1 (or the pseudogene TRBV3-2), the J call TRBJ2-3, with 9 bases matching TRBD2. Losses at the gene ends were 4 bases for V and 1 base for J; bases not matched to a gene: 6. Per the germline V gene, CDR1 is LGHDT and CDR2 is YNNKEL (reference sequence). The CDR3 is made up of 16 amino acids. The chain's CDR3 is CASSPLLAGGTDTQYF. For the CDR3, the DNA is TGTGCCAGCAGCCCTCTTTTAGCGGGGGGCACAGATACGCAGTATTTT.

The chain combines TRBV9 with TRBJ2-1, with 11 nucleotides matching TRBD2. J lost 9 bases, V lost 5 bases, and 7 bases had no gene match. This CDR3 is built from 14 residues. Germline V gene lookup returns CDR1 SGDLS and CDR2 YYNGEE. The CDR3: CASRGSGRASEQFF. Written as DNA, the CDR3 is TGTGCCAGCAGAGGTAGCGGGAGGGCCAGTGAGCAGTTCTTC.